This T cell receptor (beta chain) appears in the sequencing data of a study of CD8+ T cells in alopecia areata (dated by TCRdb to 2016 to 2019). Notes on the research overall: Treated patients were enrolled in an open-label pilot trial of oral tofacitinib, 5 to 10 mg twice daily, for moderate-to-severe alopecia areata. In both human patients and the C3H/HeJ mouse model, the study applied high-throughput TCRbeta sequencing to look at T cell clonal expansion in alopecia areata. TCRbeta CDR3 regions were amplified by immunoSEQ multiplex PCR using 35 Vbeta forward and 13 Jbeta reverse primers. Tofacitinib was administered for 6 to 18 months, and 6 months of follow-up off drug were then conducted to assess delayed response and recurrence. Scalp clonality was compared among normal scalp (n=4), patchy alopecia areata scalp (n=8), and alopecia totalis/universalis scalp (n=8). On the human side, TCRbeta sequencing was run on scalp tissue and on sorted CD4+ and CD8+ peripheral blood T cells from healthy controls and from alopecia areata patients with either patchy or totalis/universalis disease. RNA was extracted with the PAXgene miRNA kit for fixed scalp, the miRNeasy kit for PBMCs, and the RNeasy kit for mouse skin. Biopsies were taken from tofacitinib-treated patients at baseline and again at 4 and 24 weeks into treatment, and several of those patients also had a later scalp biopsy.

The sample's time point label, decoded: baseline before oral tofacitinib. Lesional scalp punch biopsies and peripheral blood were collected from alopecia areata patients. PBMCs were isolated by density centrifugation and stained for CD3, CD4 and CD8, and CD4+ and CD8+ T cells were sorted on a FACSAria. Libraries were prepared through the immunoSEQ multiplex PCR assay. To provide template for TCR sequencing, every sample had RNA extracted and reverse transcribed into cDNA. SuperScript III was used to make first-strand cDNA, primed with a 2:1 mix of oligo-dT and random hexamers. A synthetic immune receptor repertoire was used to assess amplification bias, and residual bias was removed computationally. In the original analysis: Raw reads were preprocessed to remove errors, and CDR3 was defined by IMGT conventions from the conserved cysteine to phenylalanine. To get clonality, Shannon entropy was normalized by log2 of the number of productive unique TCRs and the result was subtracted from 1. CD4 or CD8 identity of scalp clones was inferred by cross-referencing scalp TCRbeta sequences with sorted blood CD4 and CD8 repertoires. The table comes from immuneACCESS by way of TCRdb, which keeps in-frame sequences with V and J called. Part of the clones is missing from these tables; in studies checked, under half for an unresolved V gene and the rest for unknown reasons. Clone size and V and J calls were adopted from that table, with D and trimming inferred from the DNA. Across this sample there are under 250,000 clones, with about 60% seen only once. The ten largest clones capture just over 0.45% of the sample.

Of note for this clone: The specificity of this receptor is unknown. Nothing much larger sits one base from this clone, and base qualities are not available.

What the authors observed across the whole study: Unlike mouse skin, where gammadelta T cells dominate, normal human skin contains resident alphabeta T cells that get sequenced too, which complicates analysis of the scalp TCR repertoire. Compared with normal scalp, lesional scalp, particularly in alopecia totalis/universalis, had higher clonality and more expanded CD8+ clones, which suggests antigenic drive. Shared TCR sequences between patients were less evident than in mice, which may be partly attributable to HLA diversity in the patient population.

The material was CD4+ T cells sorted from blood, obtained at week 0. The sequence was obtained from a human donor with alopecia areata.

In nucleotide form, the sequence is TGCAGCGTTGACAGGGGAAGCACTGAAGCTTTCTTT. It translates as CSVDRGSTEAFF. The rearrangement combines TRBV29-1 with TRBJ1-1; perhaps TRBD1 is the D gene, with 6 bases matching. V lost 3 bases and J lost 4 bases; the stretch between them is 9 bases long. The cysteine opens and the phenylalanine closes a CDR3 of 12 amino acids. This entry keeps only the CDR3 DNA: 36 bases, framed from base 1. Via the germline V gene, CDR1 is SQVTM and CDR2 ANQGSEA.